These T cell receptor beta chains were read from a single sample in a study of CD8+CD57+ T cells in acquired aplastic anemia. TCRdb redid the calling of the reads with MiXCR, one entry per CDR3 protein. Among 33,000 or so distinct CDR3 sequences listed, roughly three quarters were seen once. The sequencing sample was made of sorted CD4+, CD8+, or CD8+CD57+ T cells (not recorded which) from PBMCs. The receptors stem from a human donor in good health, serving as a control. Each CDR3 is given with its conserved first and last residue. The order of the fields is J gene, V gene, clone size, D gene, CDR3 DNA, CDR3 protein. The D gene is left open where the match is weak. Some rows have no size entry. The others give once, few or many, or a class for an expanded clone.

TRBJ2-1,TRBV20-1,NA,TRBD2,TGCAGTGCCCCCGGGACTAGCCCATACAATGAGCAGTTCTTC,CSAPGTSPYNEQFF
TRBJ2-2,TRBV12-3/TRBV12-4,many,TRBD2,TGTGCCAGCAGCCCCGGGGGGGCCACCGGGGAGCTGTTTTTT,CASSPGGATGELFF
TRBJ2-5,TRBV19,once,NA,TGTGCCAGTAGTATAAGGGTGCAAGAGACCCAGTACTTC,CASSIRVQETQYF
TRBJ1-1,TRBV13,NA,NA,TGTGCCAGCAGCTTGCCAGGGCGGGAGGTGAAAGCTTTCTTT,CASSLPGREVKAFF
TRBJ1-5,TRBV24-1,once,TRBD1,TGTGCCACCACAACAGGGGATCAGCCCCAGCATTTT,CATTTGDQPQHF
TRBJ1-1,TRBV29-1,NA,NA,TGCAGTGCTGCGGAAATGAACACTGAAGCTTTCTTT,CSAAEMNTEAFF
TRBJ2-7,TRBV2,NA,TRBD1,TGTGCCAGCGGGACAGGGACCGAGCAGTACTTC,CASGTGTEQYF
TRBJ1-1,TRBV9,NA,NA,TGTGCCAGCAGCGTTAGGGGAGAATTGAACACTGAAGCTTTCTTT,CASSVRGELNTEAFF
TRBJ2-2,TRBV13,NA,NA,TGTGCCAGCAGCTCACAGGGGAGGACCGGGGAGCTGTTTTTT,CASSSQGRTGELFF
TRBJ2-3,TRBV24-1,NA,TRBD1,TGTGCCACCAGTGACCCAGGGGGTAGCACAGATACGCAGTATTTT,CATSDPGGSTDTQYF
TRBJ1-5,TRBV4-1,NA,NA,TGCGCCAGCAGCCAAGCCATCGATCAGCCCCAGCATTTT,CASSQAIDQPQHF
TRBJ1-2,TRBV24-1,NA,NA,TGTGCCACCAGTGAGCCAGGGGTCCCCTATGGCTACACCTTC,CATSEPGVPYGYTF
TRBJ1-3,TRBV7-8,NA,NA,TGTGCCAGCAGCCCTAGAGAGTCTGGAAACACCATATATTTT,CASSPRESGNTIYF
TRBJ1-2,TRBV10-3,NA,TRBD1,TGTGCCATCAAAGACAGGGAGGTATCCTATGGCTACACCTTC,CAIKDREVSYGYTF
TRBJ2-7,TRBV25-1,NA,TRBD2,TGTGCCAGCAGTGCGGGGGGCTACGAGCAGTACTTC,CASSAGGYEQYF
TRBJ2-1,TRBV12-3/TRBV12-4,NA,TRBD2,TGTGCCAGCAGTAAGAGGGTGTCGGGGGGCAATGAGCAGTTCTTC,CASSKRVSGGNEQFF
TRBJ1-2,TRBV15,NA,NA,TGTGCCACCAGCAGGCCGGGACACCGGACGATAGGCTACACCTTC,CATSRPGHRTIGYTF
TRBJ1-1,TRBV20-1,NA,NA,TGCAGTGCCTTCAAGGGGTTAAGGGGAGACGCTGAAGCTTTCTTT,CSAFKGLRGDAEAFF
TRBJ1-1,TRBV25-1,once,TRBD1,TGTGCCAGCACCCACGGGGGACAGGGGACCACTGGAGCTTTCTTT,CASTHGGQGTTGAFF
TRBJ2-1,TRBV24-1,NA,NA,TGTGCCACCAGTGAGCCTGGGAGCGGGTGGTCCTACAATGAGCAGTTCTTC,CATSEPGSGWSYNEQFF
TRBJ1-6,TRBV15,NA,NA,TGTGCCACTAGTACGCTAGGGGGATCACCCCTCCACTTT,CATSTLGGSPLHF
TRBJ2-5,TRBV15,once,TRBD2,TGTGCCACCAGCAGAGATACTAGCGGGGAGACCCAGTACTTC,CATSRDTSGETQYF
TRBJ2-5,TRBV11-1,NA,TRBD1,TGTGCCAGCAGCGGGGACAGGGCTCAAGAGACCCAGTACTTC,CASSGDRAQETQYF
TRBJ1-3,TRBV15,NA,NA,TGTGCCACCAGCAGCGACAGAACTGGAAACACCATATATTTT,CATSSDRTGNTIYF
TRBJ1-6,TRBV7-3,few,NA,TGTGCCAGCAGCTTAAAGGAGGGATCACCCCTCCACTTT,CASSLKEGSPLHF
TRBJ1-2,TRBV19,NA,NA,TGTGCCAGTAGTATCAAACAGGCACCTAACTATGGCTACACCTTC,CASSIKQAPNYGYTF
TRBJ1-4,TRBV19,NA,NA,TGTGCCAGTAGTATAGTCAGGGCAACTAATGAAAAACTGTTTTTT,CASSIVRATNEKLFF
TRBJ2-5,TRBV7-2,NA,NA,TGTGCCAGCAGTGGGACTGAGACCCAGTACTTC,CASSGTETQYF
TRBJ1-5,TRBV20-1,few,NA,TGCAGTGCTAGTTACGGTAATCAGCCCCAGCATTTT,CSASYGNQPQHF
TRBJ1-1,TRBV15,NA,NA,TGTGCCACCAGCAAAACCCGGCCGAGGGACACTGAAGCTTTCTTT,CATSKTRPRDTEAFF
TRBJ1-5,TRBV19,NA,TRBD1,TGTGCCAGTAGTCAGGGGGATTATAGCAATCAGCCCCAGCATTTT,CASSQGDYSNQPQHF
TRBJ2-1,TRBV4-1,once,TRBD2,TGCGCCAGCAGCCAAGGTCCCGGGACTAGCGGGACGAAGGGTGAGCAGTTCTTC,CASSQGPGTSGTKGEQFF
TRBJ1-2,TRBV19,NA,TRBD1,TGTGCCAGTAGTATAGTCGACAGGGACTACGGCTACACCTTC,CASSIVDRDYGYTF
TRBJ1-2,TRBV7-6,NA,TRBD1,TGTGCCAGCAGCTCCCGACAGGGGGACTATGGCTACACCTTC,CASSSRQGDYGYTF
TRBJ2-4,TRBV18,many,TRBD1,TGTGCCAGCTCACTAACCGGGACAGTTAAAAACATTCAGTACTTC,CASSLTGTVKNIQYF
TRBJ1-2,TRBV7-6,NA,NA,TGTGCCAGCAGCTTACTGAACACAGCTAACTATGGCTACACCTTC,CASSLLNTANYGYTF
TRBJ1-4,TRBV7-8,NA,NA,TGTGCCAGCAGCTTAGGAGGGTTTGAAAAACTGTTTTTT,CASSLGGFEKLFF
TRBJ1-5,TRBV6-5,NA,NA,TGTGCCAGCAGTTACATCTCAGGACAGTCCACAAATCAGCCCCAGCATTTT,CASSYISGQSTNQPQHF
TRBJ2-1,TRBV7-8,few,TRBD2,TGTGCCAGCAGCTTGAGCCGGGGGGGCTGGGATGAGCAGTTCTTC,CASSLSRGGWDEQFF
TRBJ2-3,TRBV7-9,NA,NA,TGTGCCAGCAGCTTAAGGGCAGATACGCAGTATTTT,CASSLRADTQYF
TRBJ1-6,TRBV7-6,once,NA,TGTGCCAGCAGCTTATTAGCGGACTCACCCCTCCACTTT,CASSLLADSPLHF
TRBJ2-7,TRBV5-1,NA,NA,TGCGCCAGCAGCTTGTTACAGGCGGGGTGGTACGAGCAGTACTTC,CASSLLQAGWYEQYF
TRBJ1-1,TRBV7-2,NA,NA,TGTGCCAGCAGCTTAGTGCGGACAGCGTTTGAAGCTTTCTTT,CASSLVRTAFEAFF
TRBJ1-2,TRBV9,NA,TRBD1,TGTGCCAGCAGCGTAGGGACAGGGGGCGAAGGCTACACCTTC,CASSVGTGGEGYTF
TRBJ1-6,TRBV4-3,NA,TRBD1,TGCGCCAGCAGCCAGCGGACAGGGGGTGGTTCACCCCTCCACTTT,CASSQRTGGGSPLHF
TRBJ1-2,TRBV9,NA,TRBD1,TGTGCCAGCAGCGGACAGGGGGCGGTTGGCTACACCTTC,CASSGQGAVGYTF
TRBJ1-2,TRBV20-1,NA,TRBD1,TGCAGTGCTGGAAGGACAGGGGGAGACTATGGCTACACCTTC,CSAGRTGGDYGYTF
TRBJ1-4,TRBV16,few,TRBD1,TGTGCCAGCAGCCAATTTGGACAGGGAAATGAAAAACTGTTTTTT,CASSQFGQGNEKLFF
TRBJ1-1,TRBV9,NA,TRBD1,TGTGCCAGCAGCGTGGGACAGGGGTCTGAAGCTTTCTTT,CASSVGQGSEAFF
TRBJ1-3,TRBV10-3,NA,NA,TGTGCCATCAGTTCGGACGGAAACACCATATATTTT,CAISSDGNTIYF
TRBJ1-4,TRBV7-2,NA,NA,TGTGCCAGCACCCCGCGAACGGGTGAAAAACTGTTTTTT,CASTPRTGEKLFF
TRBJ1-1,TRBV5-1,NA,NA,TGCGCCAGCAGCTACTATCCCGGGACGAACACTGAAGCTTTCTTT,CASSYYPGTNTEAFF
TRBJ2-5,TRBV24-1,NA,TRBD1,TGTGCCACCAGTGGACGGGGACAGGCCCAAGAGACCCAGTACTTC,CATSGRGQAQETQYF